This is a list of T cell receptor beta chains from one sample in a study of blood T cell repertoires in COVID-19. Method: immunoSEQ multiplex PCR; TCRdb's copy keeps in-frame clones and lacks some. This table has 200,000 to 300,000 clones, 65% to 85% appearing once. Sequencing was done on a sample of peripheral blood. These TCRs come from a man aged 40-55 years with acute or convalescent COVID-19. CDR3s include the opening cysteine and the closing phenylalanine or tryptophan. The order of the fields is clone size, J gene, V gene, D gene, CDR3 protein, CDR3 DNA. The D gene is left open where the match is weak. Size tells how often a clone was seen (once, few, many) or the class of an expanded clone, and some rows leave it out.

-,TRBJ1-6,TRBV4-2,-,CASSPSLRGSYNSPLHF,TGTGCCAGCAGCCCTTCCCTCAGGGGCTCCTATAATTCACCCCTCCACTTT
-,TRBJ1-2,TRBV6-5,-,CASTLRAGSGYTF,TGTGCCAGCACCCTCCGCGCCGGGAGTGGCTACACCTTC
-,TRBJ2-7,TRBV4-1,-,CASSQEETVSEQYF,TGCGCCAGCAGCCAAGAGGAGACGGTTAGCGAGCAGTACTTC
-,TRBJ2-3,TRBV11-3,TRBD1,CASSVRQGAVDTQYF,TGTGCCAGCAGCGTACGACAGGGGGCTGTAGATACGCAGTATTTT
-,TRBJ2-1,TRBV30,TRBD2,CAWSVSGRDNEQFF,TGTGCCTGGAGTGTTAGCGGGAGAGATAATGAGCAGTTCTTC
-,TRBJ2-1,TRBV3-1/TRBV3-2,-,CASSPYPLDNEQFF,TGTGCCAGCAGCCCATACCCCCTAGACAATGAGCAGTTCTTC
-,TRBJ2-7,TRBV10-3,TRBD2,CAISEIWRESSYEQYF,TGTGCCATCAGTGAGATTTGGCGGGAGAGCTCCTACGAGCAGTACTTC
-,TRBJ1-5,TRBV6-2/TRBV6-3,TRBD1,CASSADRAGNQPQHF,TGTGCCAGCAGTGCGGACAGGGCTGGCAATCAGCCCCAGCATTTT
-,TRBJ2-7,TRBV2,-,CASLIGSLRYEQYF,TGTGCCAGCCTGATCGGTTCGCTCAGGTACGAGCAGTACTTC
-,TRBJ1-3,TRBV6-2/TRBV6-3,-,CASSYGDRLGNTIYF,TGTGCCAGCAGTTACGGAGATCGATTGGGAAACACCATATATTTT
once,TRBJ1-1,TRBV30,-,CAWSVDTNTEAFF,TGTGCCTGGAGTGTGGACACGAACACTGAAGCTTTCTTT
few,TRBJ1-6,TRBV12-3/TRBV12-4,-,CASSLASDSPLHF,TGTGCCAGCAGTTTAGCGTCCGATTCACCCCTCCACTTT
-,TRBJ2-5,TRBV5-1,-,CASTFRPRTSYQETQYF,TGCGCCAGCACCTTTCGCCCCAGGACTTCGTACCAAGAGACCCAGTACTTC
-,TRBJ1-1,TRBV10-3,TRBD1,CAISAGQGVNTEAFF,TGTGCCATCAGTGCAGGACAGGGTGTGAACACTGAAGCTTTCTTT
-,TRBJ1-5,TRBV19,TRBD1,CASSPGDSSYQPQHF,TGTGCCAGTAGCCCTGGGGACAGCTCCTATCAGCCCCAGCATTTT
-,TRBJ2-2,TRBV7-9,TRBD2,CASLREGNTGELFF,TGTGCCAGCTTACGGGAGGGAAACACCGGGGAGCTGTTTTTT
-,TRBJ1-1,TRBV3-1/TRBV3-2,-,CASSQDEGVREAFF,TGTGCCAGCAGCCAAGATGAAGGGGTCAGAGAAGCTTTCTTT
-,TRBJ1-5,TRBV5-1,TRBD1,CASSLDGQGEQPQHF,TGCGCCAGCAGCCTGGATGGACAGGGTGAGCAGCCCCAGCATTTT
-,TRBJ1-5,TRBV12-3/TRBV12-4,-,CASSLERWPQHF,TGTGCCAGCAGTTTAGAGAGGTGGCCCCAGCATTTT
few,TRBJ2-2,TRBV3-1/TRBV3-2,-,CASSLQGVNTGELFF,TGTGCCAGCAGTTTACAGGGAGTGAACACCGGGGAGCTGTTTTTT
-,TRBJ1-5,TRBV19,TRBD1,CASSPLPGQGNQPQHF,TGTGCCAGTAGTCCGCTACCGGGACAGGGGAACCAGCCCCAGCATTTT
-,TRBJ1-6,TRBV12-3/TRBV12-4,-,CASSGQLNSPLHF,TGTGCCAGCAGCGGACAGCTGAATTCACCCCTCCACTTT
-,TRBJ2-3,TRBV5-4,-,CASSLRTSTDTQYF,TGTGCCAGCAGCTTACGAACAAGCACAGATACGCAGTATTTT
-,TRBJ2-7,TRBV13,-,CASSYQTGAGNEQYF,TGTGCCAGCAGCTATCAAACAGGGGCGGGAAACGAGCAGTACTTC
-,TRBJ1-6,TRBV7-8,-,CASSRGQGNSPLHF,TGTGCCAGCAGCCGGGGGCAGGGGAATTCACCCCTCCACTTT
few,TRBJ1-1,TRBV18,-,CASSPSGQLNTEAFF,TGTGCCAGCTCACCATCAGGACAGTTGAACACTGAAGCTTTCTTT
-,TRBJ2-3,TRBV14,TRBD2,CASSLKIRELAADTQYF,TGTGCCAGCAGCCTCAAGATACGGGAGCTAGCGGCAGATACGCAGTATTTT
-,TRBJ2-3,TRBV6-5,TRBD2,CASSLRASGADTQYF,TGTGCCAGCAGTTTAAGGGCTAGCGGGGCAGATACGCAGTATTTT
-,TRBJ2-3,TRBV18,TRBD2,CASSGLANTDTQYF,TGTGCCAGCTCCGGACTAGCGAATACAGATACGCAGTATTTT
-,TRBJ1-6,TRBV7-3,-,CASSLTGPNSPLHF,TGTGCCAGCAGCTTAACGGGGCCGAATTCACCCCTCCACTTT